These 22 T cell receptor beta chains originate from one sample sequenced in a study of cytomegalovirus exposure and HLA in healthy donors. The primer mix had 60 Vbeta and 13 Jbeta primers. The data were produced by immunoSEQ multiplex PCR, yet TCRdb's version contains in-frame clones alone and is incomplete. The sample yields under 120,000 clones, less than 80% seen once. The source material was PBMCs. Receptors were obtained from a woman in her 40s in good health and CMV-seronegative.

The chain employs TRBV7-2 and TRBJ2-3; D may be TRBD2 (6 bases). CDR3 size: 15 residues. Germline lookup yields CDR1 SGHTA and CDR2 FQGNSA. Trimming stripped 5 bases from V and 4 bases from J, with 16 bases between. The DNA for the CDR3 is TGTGCCAGCAGCCGACCGTCGGGGGTAGCAGATACGCAGTATTTT. Its protein product is CASSRPSGVADTQYF.

The chain recombines TRBV6-5 with TRBJ1-2, with D perhaps TRBD1 (5 bases). This CDR3 is 15 amino acids long. Trimming cost V 4 bases and J 0 bases, with 12 bases left between them. CDR1 and CDR2 from the germline V gene are MNHEY and SVGAGI. In DNA, the CDR3 is TGTGCCAGCAGTTGGGTGGCAGGGACTAACTATGGCTACACCTTC. Translation gives CASSWVAGTNYGYTF.

This clone was recorded once. The chain employs TRBV6-1 and TRBJ2-5, with 8 nucleotides matching TRBD1. This CDR3 has 16 residues. Germline V gene data show CDR1 as MNHNS and CDR2 as SASEGT. The J segment lost 1 base and the V segment lost 3 bases, leaving 7 bases of the junction unmatched. The CDR3 region has the DNA TGTGCCAGCAGTGAGAGTCACAGGGGGTTCCAAGAGACCCAGTACTTC. Translated, it gives CASSESHRGFQETQYF.

This chain uses TRBV5-1 with TRBJ1-2; 11 positions match TRBD1. V shed 2 bases, J shed 11 bases, and the junction held 5 bases outside the gene matches. This CDR3 spans 13 amino acids. Germline values: CDR1 SGHRS, CDR2 YFSETQ. The CDR3 DNA reads TGCGCCAGCAGCTTCGGACAGGGGGCGAGTTACACCTTC. Protein: CASSFGQGASYTF.

The rearrangement uses TRBV6-6 and TRBJ1-3; 7 nucleotides match TRBD1. From germline, CDR1 is MNHNY and CDR2 SVGAGI (reference sequence). The V segment lost 4 bases and the J segment 4 bases; nucleotides outside the gene matches: 7. This CDR3 has 15 residues. CDR3 sequence reads: CASSLPKDRGNTIYF. The CDR3 nucleotides read TGTGCCAGCAGTTTGCCTAAGGACAGGGGAAACACCATATATTTT.

This clone was seen just once. The chain has TRBV11-2 and TRBJ2-7; D possibly corresponds to TRBD1 (6 bases). V was shortened by 4 bases and J by 7 bases, with 8 bases between the two germline ends. The CDR3 is 11 amino acids. Germline V gives CDR1 SGHAT, CDR2 FQNNGV. CDR3 loop: CASSSGHEQYF. CDR3 sequence (DNA): TGTGCCAGCAGCTCGGGACATGAGCAGTACTTC.

This clone was detected a few times. The gene calls are TRBV27 and TRBJ1-1; possibly TRBD1 for D (6 bases). The CDR3 totals 16 residues. Trimming left V 2 bases short and J 6 bases short, with 19 bases between. Germline CDR1 and CDR2: MNHEY and SMNVEV (reference sequence). CDR3 sequence: CASSLRDIRGDPEAFF. The CDR3 DNA reads TGTGCCAGCAGTTTACGGGACATAAGAGGCGACCCTGAAGCTTTCTTT.

The chain links TRBV4-3 to TRBJ2-7; the match to TRBD1 covers 7 bases. This CDR3 is 15 amino acids long. CDR1 and CDR2 (germline): LGHNA, YSLEER. J was trimmed by 4 bases and V by 0 bases; bases with no gene match: 6. CDR3 sequence: CASSQEGDSRYEQYF. The CDR3 DNA is TGCGCCAGCAGCCAAGAGGGGGACAGTAGATACGAGCAGTACTTC.

The chain links TRBV30 to TRBJ2-6; possibly TRBD2 for D (5 bases). The CDR3 length is 17 residues. The V gene's germline CDR1 is GTSNPN and CDR2 SVGIG (reference sequence). V lost 5 bases, J lost 0 bases, and 17 bases lay in between. DNA of the CDR3: TGTGCCTGGGACCGGGGAAGGTTTTCCTCTGGGGCCAACGTCCTGACTTTC. This sequence encodes CAWDRGRFSSGANVLTF.

To note about this clone: Sequence at one end of the junction differs from germline and may be a read error. The rearrangement uses TRBV7-9 and TRBJ1-1, with 10 bases lining up with TRBD1. The CDR3 has 14 residues. From germline, CDR1 is SEHNR and CDR2 FQNEAQ (reference sequence). CDR3 amino acids: CSSSWTGGKTEAFF. As DNA, the CDR3 is TGTTCCAGCAGCTGGACAGGGGGAAAGACTGAAGCTTTCTTT.

The V call is TRBV29-1, the J call TRBJ1-2, with 7 bases fitting TRBD1. The CDR3 has 14 residues. Germline V gene sequence: CDR1 SQVTM, CDR2 ANQGSEA. V trimming: 0 bases; J trimming: 3 bases; junction bases outside the gene matches: 4. CDR3 in amino acids: CSVEDKDRYYGYTF. Here the CDR3 DNA reads TGCAGCGTTGAAGATAAGGACAGGTACTATGGCTACACCTTC. Full variable domain (missing parts from reference TRBV29-1 and TRBJ1-2): SAVISQKPSRDICQRGTSLTIQCQVDSQVTMMFWYRQQPGQSLTLIATANQGSEATYESGFVIDKFPISRPNLTFSTLTVSNMSPEDSSIYLCSVEDKDRYYGYTFGSGTRLTVV.

On this clone itself: The junction differs from germline at one of its ends, possibly a read error. The chain combines TRBV28 with TRBJ2-3; the D gene is possibly TRBD2 (5 bases). This CDR3 contains 15 residues. Germline loops: CDR1 MDHEN, CDR2 SYDVKM. This CDR3 reads CAGSLRGSSTDTQYF. The CDR3 DNA is TGTGCCGGCAGTTTAAGAGGGAGCAGTACAGATACGCAGTATTTT.

This sequence joins TRBV28 and TRBJ2-7, with a tentative D call TRBD1 (5 bases). CDR1 and CDR2 (germline): MDHEN, SYDVKM. Between the trimmed V and J ends, which lost 4 bases and 3 bases, there was a span of 19 bases. There are 16 residues in the CDR3. The CDR3: CASSSLTGVLVYEQYF. CDR3 nucleotides: TGTGCCAGCAGTTCCCTAACAGGCGTTCTGGTCTACGAGCAGTACTTC.

V is TRBV18 and J is TRBJ1-1; TRBD1 is a possible D gene (5 bases). The CDR3 is made up of 15 amino acids. In germline, CDR1 is KGHSH, CDR2 LQKENI. V gave up 2 bases and J gave up 0 bases, with 10 bases separating them. The chain's CDR3 is CASSPEVQVNTEAFF. CDR3 DNA: TGTGCCAGCTCACCAGAGGTACAGGTGAACACTGAAGCTTTCTTT.

This clone was observed once. The chain joins TRBV19 to TRBJ1-2; 8 nucleotides align to TRBD1. The V gene's germline CDR1 is LNHDA and CDR2 SQIVND (reference sequence). The CDR3 is 13 residues long. V was clipped by 4 bases and J by 7 bases; unmatched bases: 5. For the CDR3, the DNA is TGTGCCAGTAGTAGCCGGACAGGGCTTGGCTACACCTTC. Translated, it gives CASSSRTGLGYTF.

The rearrangement links TRBV5-4 to TRBJ2-1; 8 nucleotides agree with TRBD1. The germline V gene has CDR1 SGHNT and CDR2 YYREEE (reference sequence). V shed 7 bases and J 8 bases; nucleotides not matched to a gene: 11. The CDR3 spans 14 residues. CDR3 in DNA: TGTGCCAGCTTCCCCAGGGGGCAAAGCCATGAGCAGTTCTTC. It specifies CASFPRGQSHEQFF.

The chain joins TRBV6-6 to TRBJ1-6; TRBD1 is a possible D gene (6 bases). Germline V gene data show CDR1 as MNHNY and CDR2 as SVGAGI (reference sequence). V lost 6 bases, J lost 10 bases, and 19 bases lay in between. The CDR3 extends over 15 amino acids. CDR3 nucleotide sequence: TGTGCCAGCAGCCTGAGGGGGGGAGAAGGGTCACCCCTCCACTTT. It is translated as CASSLRGGEGSPLHF.

This clone showed up just a few times. This chain connects TRBV25-1 to TRBJ1-6, with TRBD1 matching over 9 bases. Germline lookup yields CDR1 MGHDK and CDR2 SYGVNS. The V segment lost 10 bases and the J segment 2 bases; nucleotides outside the gene matches: 9. The CDR3 contains 16 residues. The CDR3 sequence: CATLGTGNTYNSPLHF. In DNA, the CDR3 is TGTGCCACCCTCGGGACAGGGAATACCTATAATTCACCCCTCCACTTT.

This sequence joins TRBV11-2 and TRBJ2-1; D ambiguous. Between the trimmed V and J ends, which lost 2 bases and 3 bases, there was a span of 11 bases. Germline V gene sequence: CDR1 SGHAT, CDR2 FQNNGV. This CDR3 has 15 amino acids. CDR3 amino acids: CASSLTSADYNEQFF. The CDR3 DNA sequence: TGTGCCAGCAGCTTAACCTCGGCGGACTACAATGAGCAGTTCTTC.

The chain has TRBV6-5 and TRBJ2-1; 7 nucleotides line up with TRBD2. CDR1 and CDR2 from the germline V gene are MNHEY and SVGAGI. The CDR3 consists of 13 residues. The ends lost 5 bases at V and 8 bases at J; junction bases unmatched: 6. The CDR3 DNA sequence: TGTGCCAGCAGTCGACTAGCCGCCCATGAGCAGTTCTTC. Translating gives CASSRLAAHEQFF.

The table lists this clone with a count of one. The chain recombines TRBV10-2 with TRBJ1-6; D may be TRBD1 (6 bases). Trimming took off 3 bases at V and 8 bases at J, with 26 bases between the two ends. The germline V gene has CDR1 WSHSY and CDR2 SAAADI. The CDR3 is made up of 19 amino acids. CDR3 bases: TGCGCCAGCAGTGAAGGTGGCAGGGGAGAACGGATAAAGGATTCACCCCTCCACTTT. This translates into CASSEGGRGERIKDSPLHF.

CDR3 sequence: CASSPGQETYEQYF. CDR3 sequence (DNA): TGTGCCAGCTCGCCGGGACAGGAGACCTACGAGCAGTACTTC. This sequence joins TRBV18 and TRBJ2-7, with 8 bases matching TRBD1. There are 14 residues in the CDR3. V shed 6 bases, J shed 2 bases, and the junction held 6 bases outside the gene matches. CDR1 and CDR2 (germline): KGHSH, LQKENI.